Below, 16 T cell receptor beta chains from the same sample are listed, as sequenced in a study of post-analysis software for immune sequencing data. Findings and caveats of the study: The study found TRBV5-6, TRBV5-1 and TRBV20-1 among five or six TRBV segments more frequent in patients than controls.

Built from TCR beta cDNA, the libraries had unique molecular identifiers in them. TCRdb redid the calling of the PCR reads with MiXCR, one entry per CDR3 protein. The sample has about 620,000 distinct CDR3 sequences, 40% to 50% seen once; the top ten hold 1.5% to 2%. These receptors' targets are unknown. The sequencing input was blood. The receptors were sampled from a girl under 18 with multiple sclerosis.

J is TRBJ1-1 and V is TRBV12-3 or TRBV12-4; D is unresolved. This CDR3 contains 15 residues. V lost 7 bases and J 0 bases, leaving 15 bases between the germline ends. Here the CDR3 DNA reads TGTGCCAGCACCCTCTCCGGGGTCATGAACACTGAAGCTTTCTTT. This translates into CASTLSGVMNTEAFF.

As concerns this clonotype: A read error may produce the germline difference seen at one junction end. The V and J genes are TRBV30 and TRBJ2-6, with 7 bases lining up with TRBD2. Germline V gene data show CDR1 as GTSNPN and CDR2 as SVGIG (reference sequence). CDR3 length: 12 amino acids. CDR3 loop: CAWGSGANFLTF. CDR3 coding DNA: TGTGCCTGGGGGAGCGGGGCCAACTTCCTGACTTTC. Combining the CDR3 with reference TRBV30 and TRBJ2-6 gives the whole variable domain SQTIHQWPATLVQPVGSPLSLECTVEGTSNPNLYWYRQAAGRGLQLLFYSVGIGQISSEVPQNLSASRPQDRQFILSSKKLLLSDSGFYLCAWGSGANFLTFGAGSRLTVL.

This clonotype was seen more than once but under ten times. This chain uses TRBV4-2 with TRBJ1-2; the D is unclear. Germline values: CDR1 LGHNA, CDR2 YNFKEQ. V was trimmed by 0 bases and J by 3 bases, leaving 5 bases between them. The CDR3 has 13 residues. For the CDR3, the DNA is TGTGCCAGCAGCCAAGAGACATACTATGGCTACACCTTC. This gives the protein CASSQETYYGYTF.

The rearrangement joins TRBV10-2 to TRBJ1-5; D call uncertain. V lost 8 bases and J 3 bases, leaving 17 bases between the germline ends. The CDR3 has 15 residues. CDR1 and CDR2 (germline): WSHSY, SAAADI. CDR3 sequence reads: CASSRAAANNQPQHF. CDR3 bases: TGCGCCAGCTCGAGGGCGGCAGCGAACAATCAGCCCCAGCATTTT.

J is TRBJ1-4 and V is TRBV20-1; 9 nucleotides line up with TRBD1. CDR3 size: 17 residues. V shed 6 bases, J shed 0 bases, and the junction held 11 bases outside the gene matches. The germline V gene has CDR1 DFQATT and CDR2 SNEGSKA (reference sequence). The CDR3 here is CSAIRDRASPTNEKLFF. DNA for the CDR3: TGCAGTGCCATCCGGGACAGGGCGTCTCCAACTAATGAAAAACTGTTTTTT.

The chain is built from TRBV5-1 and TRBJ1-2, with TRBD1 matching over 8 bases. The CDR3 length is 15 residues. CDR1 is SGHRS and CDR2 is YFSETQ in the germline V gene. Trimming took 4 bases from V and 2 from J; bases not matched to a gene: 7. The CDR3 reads CASSRNGQGNYGYTF. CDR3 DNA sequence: TGCGCCAGCAGCCGGAACGGACAGGGAAACTATGGCTACACCTTC.

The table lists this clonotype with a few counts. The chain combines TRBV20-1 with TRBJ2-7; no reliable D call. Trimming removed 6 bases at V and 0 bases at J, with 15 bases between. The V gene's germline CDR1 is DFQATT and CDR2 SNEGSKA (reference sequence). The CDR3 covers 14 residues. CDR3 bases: TGCAGTGCCCGCCGGCTCTTTAGCTCCTACGAGCAGTACTTC. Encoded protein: CSARRLFSSYEQYF.

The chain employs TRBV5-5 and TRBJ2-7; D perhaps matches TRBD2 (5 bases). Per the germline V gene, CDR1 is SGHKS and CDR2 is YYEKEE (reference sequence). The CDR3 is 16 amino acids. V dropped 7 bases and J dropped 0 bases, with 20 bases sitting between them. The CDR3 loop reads CASAPEGAESSYEQYF. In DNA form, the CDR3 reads TGTGCCAGCGCTCCTGAGGGAGCGGAGAGCTCCTACGAGCAGTACTTC.

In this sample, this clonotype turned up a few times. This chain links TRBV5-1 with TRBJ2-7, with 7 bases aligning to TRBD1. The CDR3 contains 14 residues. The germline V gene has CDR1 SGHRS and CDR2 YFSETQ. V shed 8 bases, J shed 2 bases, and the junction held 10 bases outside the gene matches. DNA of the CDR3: TGCGCCAGTGCCACAGGGGCCCCCGCCTACGAGCAGTACTTC. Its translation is CASATGAPAYEQYF.

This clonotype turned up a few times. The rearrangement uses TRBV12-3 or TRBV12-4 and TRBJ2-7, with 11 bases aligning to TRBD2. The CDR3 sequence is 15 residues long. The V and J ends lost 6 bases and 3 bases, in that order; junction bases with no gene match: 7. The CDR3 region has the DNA TGTGCCAGCAGCTACAGACTAGCGGGATTCTACGAGCAGTACTTC. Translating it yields CASSYRLAGFYEQYF.

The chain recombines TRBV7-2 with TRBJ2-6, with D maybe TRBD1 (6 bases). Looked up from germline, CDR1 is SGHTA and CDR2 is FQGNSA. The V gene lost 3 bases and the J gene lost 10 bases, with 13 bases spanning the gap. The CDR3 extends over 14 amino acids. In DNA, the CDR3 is TGTGCCAGCAGCTTCGGACAGTTCCGTAACGTCCTGACTTTC. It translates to CASSFGQFRNVLTF.

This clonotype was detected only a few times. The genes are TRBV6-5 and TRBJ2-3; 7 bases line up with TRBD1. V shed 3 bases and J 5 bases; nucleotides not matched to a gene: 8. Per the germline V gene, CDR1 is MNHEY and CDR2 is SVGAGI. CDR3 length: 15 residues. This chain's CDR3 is CASSYGTASLDTQYF. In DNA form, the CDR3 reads TGTGCCAGCAGTTATGGGACAGCGAGCTTAGATACGCAGTATTTT.

CDR3 protein: CASSLVGASRYEQFF. The CDR3 DNA reads as TGTGCCAGCAGCTTAGTAGGAGCTAGCCGATATGAGCAGTTCTTC. J is TRBJ2-1 and V is TRBV7-9; D perhaps matches TRBD2 (5 bases). There are 15 residues in the CDR3. Germline V gene lookup returns CDR1 SEHNR and CDR2 FQNEAQ (reference sequence). The germline V and J ends were trimmed by 1 base and 8 bases, with 15 bases remaining between them.

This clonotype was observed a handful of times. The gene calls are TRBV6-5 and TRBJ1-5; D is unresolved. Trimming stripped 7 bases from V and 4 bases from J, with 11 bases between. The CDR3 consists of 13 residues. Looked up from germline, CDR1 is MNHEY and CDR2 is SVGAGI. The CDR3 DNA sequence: TGTGCCAGCACCCGTGGGAGAAATCAGCCCCAGCATTTT. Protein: CASTRGRNQPQHF.

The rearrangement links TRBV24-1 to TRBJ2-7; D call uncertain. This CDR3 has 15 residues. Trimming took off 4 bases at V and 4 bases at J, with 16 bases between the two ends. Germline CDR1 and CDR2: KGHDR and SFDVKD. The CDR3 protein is CATSDPKVGEYEQYF. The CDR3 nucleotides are TGTGCCACCAGTGACCCCAAGGTTGGGGAATACGAGCAGTACTTC.

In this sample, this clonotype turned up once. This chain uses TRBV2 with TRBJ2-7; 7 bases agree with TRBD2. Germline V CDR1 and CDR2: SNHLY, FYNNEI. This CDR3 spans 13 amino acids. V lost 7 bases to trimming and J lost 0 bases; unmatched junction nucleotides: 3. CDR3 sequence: CASKGLSSYEQYF. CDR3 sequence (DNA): TGTGCCAGCAAGGGACTAAGCTCCTACGAGCAGTACTTC.